These 22 T cell receptor beta chains were all obtained from the same sample, sequenced in a study of beta chain features in type 1 diabetes. Points from the study as a whole: Moderate yet significant TCRB CDR3 shortening was seen in Type 1 diabetes patients in all four CD4+ subsets.

No antigen is known for these receptors. Since all of the isolated RNA was reverse transcribed, expressed TCRB transcripts were what got sequenced. Method: immunoSEQ multiplex PCR; TCRdb's copy keeps in-frame clones and lacks some. The sample contains about 340,000 clones, about 14% of which appear only once. The material sequenced was naive CD4+ T cells from blood. These receptor sequences come from a woman between 18 and 29 years old with type 1 diabetes.

Only a few counts were recorded for this clone. The V gene is TRBV5-1, the J gene TRBJ2-1; TRBD2 matches 7 bases. The germline CDR1 and CDR2 sequences are SGHRS and YFSETQ. CDR3 length: 16 amino acids. V dropped 4 bases and J dropped 8; count of bases not matched to a gene: 15. CDR3 coding DNA: TGCGCCAGCAGCGTCGGGACTACCCTTAGTCAACATGAGCAGTTCTTC. Translation: CASSVGTTLSQHEQFF.

This clone has just one count. The chain combines TRBV30 with TRBJ1-2; D may be TRBD1 (6 bases). The CDR3 has 13 amino acids. Germline V gives CDR1 GTSNPN, CDR2 SVGIG (reference sequence). V lost 1 base and J 7 bases, leaving 13 bases between the germline ends. CDR3 coding DNA: TGTGCCTGGAGTGGGGGGGGCAGCGCTGGCTACACCTTC. Translating gives CAWSGGGSAGYTF. Using reference TRBV30 and TRBJ1-2 for the parts outside the CDR3, the full variable domain is SQTIHQWPATLVQPVGSPLSLECTVEGTSNPNLYWYRQAAGRGLQLLFYSVGIGQISSEVPQNLSASRPQDRQFILSSKKLLLSDSGFYLCAWSGGGSAGYTFGSGTRLTVV.

J is TRBJ2-5 and V is TRBV5-4, with 7 bases identical to TRBD1. Losses at the gene ends were 4 bases for V and 3 bases for J; bases not matched to a gene: 9. The CDR3 contains 15 residues. Per the germline V gene, CDR1 is SGHNT and CDR2 is YYREEE (reference sequence). The CDR3 sequence is CASSIFLQGKETQYF. The CDR3 region has the DNA TGTGCCAGCAGCATTTTCCTACAGGGGAAAGAGACCCAGTACTTC.

The V call is TRBV18, the J call TRBJ1-1; 9 nucleotides agree with TRBD1. This CDR3 region has 14 residues. Germline V gives CDR1 KGHSH, CDR2 LQKENI. V lost 8 bases and J lost 2; bases outside the gene matches: 6. CDR3 bases: TGTGCCAGCGTACAGGGGGCTAGAAACACTGAAGCTTTCTTT. Translation gives CASVQGARNTEAFF.

This chain uses TRBV9 with TRBJ2-5, with D possibly matching TRBD2 (5 bases). The CDR3 contains 14 residues. V was clipped by 1 base and J by 7 bases, with 14 bases between them. CDR1 SGDLS and CDR2 YYNGEE come from the germline V gene. The CDR3 DNA sequence: TGTGCCAGCAGCGTATTAAGTTTAGGAGGGACCCAGTACTTC. It specifies CASSVLSLGGTQYF.

CDR3 region: CASSRFQVRPEKLFF. The CDR3 DNA reads TGCGCCAGCAGCCGGTTCCAGGTCCGACCGGAAAAACTGTTTTTT. This rearrangement joins TRBV4-1 to TRBJ1-4; no clear D. The germline V gene has CDR1 MGHRA and CDR2 YSYEKL. Trimming took off 4 bases at V and 8 bases at J, with 17 bases between the two ends. The CDR3 sequence is 15 residues long.

V gene TRBV7-2 combines with J gene TRBJ2-7; 15 positions agree with TRBD2. In germline, CDR1 is SGHTA, CDR2 FQGNSA. V lost 5 bases, J lost 4 bases, and 3 bases stayed unmatched. CDR3 size: 15 residues. The CDR3 loop is CASSVGLAGGYEQYV. The CDR3 DNA reads as TGTGCCAGCAGCGTCGGACTAGCGGGAGGGTACGAGCAGTACGTC.

This clone was detected a few times. The chain is built from TRBV11-2 and TRBJ1-4; a weak D match, TRBD1 (6 bases). CDR1 and CDR2 from the germline V gene are SGHAT and FQNNGV. V was cut by 6 bases and J by 3 bases, with 11 bases left in between. The CDR3 extends over 14 amino acids. The CDR3 DNA sequence: TGTGCCAGCAGTCCCAGGGGCTCTAATGAAAAACTGTTTTTT. Protein product: CASSPRGSNEKLFF.

The V gene is TRBV19, the J gene TRBJ2-5, with TRBD2 as a possible D gene (5 bases). The CDR3 covers 16 residues. Trimming left V 4 bases short and J 5 bases short, with 20 bases between. Looked up from germline, CDR1 is LNHDA and CDR2 is SQIVND (reference sequence). CDR3 DNA sequence: TGTGCCAGTAGTAAGATATCGGTGGGTCGCGGGGAGACCCAGTACTTC. It is translated as CASSKISVGRGETQYF.

This clone was observed a handful of times. The DNA of the CDR3 is TGTGCCAGCAGCTTGACAGCGCAAGAGACCCAGTACTTC. Translating it yields CASSLTAQETQYF. This chain uses TRBV7-2 with TRBJ2-5, with D possibly matching TRBD1 (5 bases). V lost 3 bases and J 2 bases, leaving 7 bases between the germline ends. The CDR3 runs 13 residues. Germline V gene lookup returns CDR1 SGHTA and CDR2 FQGNSA.

This sequence joins TRBV6-5 and TRBJ1-1; TRBD1 matches at 7 bases. Germline CDR1 and CDR2: MNHEY and SVGAGI. The CDR3 is made up of 12 amino acids. Trimming cost V 5 bases and J 7 bases; bases outside gene matches: 4. CDR3 protein: CASSRDRREAFF. CDR3 bases: TGTGCCAGCAGTCGGGACAGACGTGAAGCTTTCTTT.

The chain employs TRBV5-4 and TRBJ1-1; tentatively, D is TRBD1 (5 bases). V was trimmed by 4 bases and J by 1 base, leaving 8 bases between them. Germline-derived CDR1 and CDR2 are SGHNT and YYREEE (reference sequence). CDR3 size: 13 residues. As DNA, the CDR3 is TGTGCCAGCAGCCCCCAGGGGAACACTGAAGCTTTCTTT. This codes for CASSPQGNTEAFF.

This clone was seen more than once but under ten times. The V call is TRBV4-2, the J call TRBJ2-7; 10 bases are shared with TRBD1. This CDR3 region has 15 residues. The junction had 6 bases not matched to a gene; V was cut back by 4 bases and J by 3 bases. Per germline, CDR1 LGHNA and CDR2 YNFKEQ. The chain's CDR3 is CASSRGTGDLYEQYF. The CDR3 DNA is TGTGCCAGCAGCCGAGGGACAGGGGACCTCTACGAGCAGTACTTC.

CDR3 residues: CASSRDTPASYEQFF. The DNA for the CDR3 is TGTGCCAGCAGCCGTGACACGCCGGCAAGCTATGAGCAGTTCTTC. The V and J genes are TRBV7-6 and TRBJ2-1, with D uncertain. The CDR3 spans 15 residues. Germline assignment: CDR1 SGHVS and CDR2 FNYEAQ. Deletions cut 5 bases from V and 8 bases from J, with 19 bases between.

This clone was seen a few times. Compared with germline, one end of the junction differs, possibly owing to a read error. The chain has TRBV5-6 and TRBJ2-5; D perhaps matches TRBD2 (6 bases). Germline CDR1 SGHDT, CDR2 YYEEEE. The length of the CDR3 is 12 residues. In DNA, the CDR3 is TGTTCCAGCAGTCTCGGGGGAGAGACCCAGTACTTC. This sequence encodes CSSSLGGETQYF.

The chain uses TRBV5-1 and TRBJ2-7; the D gene is possibly TRBD2 (6 bases). Germline lookup yields CDR1 SGHRS and CDR2 YFSETQ. The CDR3 covers 16 residues. V was trimmed by 0 bases and J by 0 bases, leaving 13 bases between them. The CDR3 region is CASSLVSGGISYEQYF. The CDR3 DNA sequence: TGCGCCAGCAGCTTGGTATCTGGGGGGATCTCCTACGAGCAGTACTTC.

The chain couples TRBV5-6 to TRBJ2-7; D unclear. The CDR3 consists of 14 residues. V gave up 0 bases and J gave up 2 bases, with 9 bases separating them. Per germline, CDR1 SGHDT and CDR2 YYEEEE. The CDR3 reads CASSLDGLPYEQYV. The CDR3 bases are TGTGCCAGCAGCTTGGATGGGCTGCCCTACGAGCAGTACGTC.

This clone appeared a few times. The chain employs TRBV6-5 and TRBJ2-1, with 10 bases fitting TRBD2. With V trimmed by 6 bases and J by 5 bases, 7 bases remained unmatched. There are 15 residues in the CDR3. Germline V lookup: CDR1 MNHEY, CDR2 SVGAGI. The CDR3 nucleotides are TGTGCCAGCAGGGTGACTAGCGGGCCAAACAATGAGCAGTTCTTC. Protein: CASRVTSGPNNEQFF.

This clone was counted between two and nine times. The gene calls are TRBV28 and TRBJ2-5; 7 bases align to TRBD2. CDR1 is MDHEN, CDR2 SYDVKM, per germline. This CDR3 comprises 13 residues. The trim removed 5 bases at V and 3 bases at J, leaving 3 bases unmatched. The CDR3, as DNA: TGTGCCAGCAGTCGGGGGGTCGAAGAGACCCAGTACTTC. Protein sequence: CASSRGVEETQYF.

This clone came up a few times. The gene calls are TRBV28 and TRBJ2-6; D not certain. CDR1 is MDHEN, CDR2 SYDVKM, per germline. This CDR3 spans 14 amino acids. With 6 bases removed from V and 0 bases from J, the gap between germline ends came to 6 bases. This CDR3 is CASSPFSGANVLTF. The CDR3 DNA reads TGTGCCAGCAGCCCTTTCTCTGGGGCCAACGTCCTGACTTTC.

The table lists this clone with a few counts. The V and J genes are TRBV5-1 and TRBJ2-1; D call uncertain. Germline V lookup: CDR1 SGHRS, CDR2 YFSETQ. Deletions cut 4 bases from V and 5 bases from J, with 13 bases between. This CDR3 is built from 14 residues. The CDR3 sequence is CASSPTATNNEQFF. The DNA for the CDR3 is TGCGCCAGCAGCCCCACGGCCACTAACAATGAGCAGTTCTTC. The full variable domain, completed using reference TRBV5-1 and TRBJ2-1, is KAGVTQTPRYLIKTRGQQVTLSCSPISGHRSVSWYQQTPGQGLQFLFEYFSETQRNKGNFPGRFSGRQFSNSRSEMNVSTLELGDSALYLCASSPTATNNEQFFGPGTRLTVL.

This clone came up a few times. The chain links TRBV28 to TRBJ2-1; 13 bases line up with TRBD2. Germline lookup yields CDR1 MDHEN and CDR2 SYDVKM. V was clipped by 5 bases and J by 9 bases; unmatched bases: 13. The CDR3 contains 17 residues. CDR3 loop: CASSLYQLAGGPSEQFF. The DNA for the CDR3 is TGTGCCAGCAGTCTATACCAACTAGCGGGAGGGCCTAGTGAGCAGTTCTTC.